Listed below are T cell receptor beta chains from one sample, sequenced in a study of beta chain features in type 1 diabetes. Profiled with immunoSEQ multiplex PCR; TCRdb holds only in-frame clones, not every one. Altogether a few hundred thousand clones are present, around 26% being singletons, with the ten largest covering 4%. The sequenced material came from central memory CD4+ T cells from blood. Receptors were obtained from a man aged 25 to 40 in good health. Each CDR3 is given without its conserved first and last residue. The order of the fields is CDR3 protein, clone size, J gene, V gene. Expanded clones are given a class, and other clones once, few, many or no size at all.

ASSLLQGDTEAF,few,TRBJ1-1,TRBV7-9
ASSPRGSGARETQY,few,TRBJ2-5,TRBV13
AEPRRVTADSYNEQF,few,TRBJ2-1,TRBV7-2
ASSLGQGSYNEQF,-,TRBJ2-1,TRBV5-4
ASSPYSGAGDTQY,-,TRBJ2-3,TRBV7-2
ASRLAGGYEQY,few,TRBJ2-7,TRBV27
ASSPTGMGETQY,few,TRBJ2-5,TRBV6-5
ASSYSGDKQGEQF,-,TRBJ2-1,TRBV6-5
ASFPGQSHGELF,-,TRBJ2-2,TRBV5-1
ASSLSTSGSHEQY,-,TRBJ2-7,TRBV28
AIELGVDPPSQPQH,-,TRBJ1-5,TRBV5-1
ASSLRVAGANVLT,-,TRBJ2-6,TRBV27
ASSPLAGDYEQY,-,TRBJ2-7,TRBV10-2
ASSRLAGGRYNEQF,few,TRBJ2-1,TRBV28
ASSLGDSQLNTEAF,many,TRBJ1-1,TRBV5-4
ATGTTTSTDTQY,-,TRBJ2-3,TRBV19
ASSRQTGPTDTQY,once,TRBJ2-3,TRBV7-9
ASFPGTSWETQY,few,TRBJ2-5,TRBV2
SVVGTSGAYEQY,few,-,TRBV29-1
AVKDFSYEQY,-,TRBJ2-7,TRBV21-1
ASSLEGIFSYEQY,-,TRBJ2-7,TRBV5-4
TTLAGSHGAF,-,TRBJ1-1,TRBV29-1
ATGRGQETQY,many,TRBJ2-5,TRBV2
AWSVSRSSGGYNEQF,-,TRBJ2-1,TRBV30
ASSRLAGGPETQY,-,TRBJ2-5,TRBV7-7
ASSIRADGDYEQY,-,TRBJ2-7,TRBV19
ASSYPGQGGTGELF,-,TRBJ2-2,TRBV6-6
AWSWWASGNLITGELF,-,TRBJ2-2,TRBV30
ASSGDFPAYEQY,many,TRBJ2-7,TRBV25-1
ASSFRDYTDTQY,-,TRBJ2-3,TRBV11-2
ASSQDRRLAGNEQF,-,TRBJ2-1,TRBV14
AWSGTGIYEQY,-,TRBJ2-7,TRBV30
ASSVSDRAETQY,many,TRBJ2-5,TRBV9
ASSQPTDTQY,many,TRBJ2-3,TRBV2
ASSLGRVWQETQY,-,TRBJ2-5,TRBV9
SVADRGEQY,-,TRBJ2-7,TRBV29-1
ASRGPTSADTQY,-,TRBJ2-3,TRBV11-2
ASSVTAVYEQY,many,TRBJ2-7,TRBV2
ASSEDVRGGGEAF,-,TRBJ1-1,TRBV25-1
SVSGTGAYEQY,few,TRBJ2-7,TRBV29-1
ASSRDRDEQF,few,TRBJ2-1,TRBV2
AWSGVGTGGRQPQH,few,TRBJ1-5,TRBV30
ASSQDRGSTDTQY,once,TRBJ2-3,TRBV7-2
ASSLGSETQY,many,TRBJ2-5,TRBV7-2
ASSRARTGNSPLH,-,TRBJ1-6,TRBV14
ASRRDANYGYT,few,TRBJ1-2,TRBV28
ASSYGGGINYGYT,-,TRBJ1-2,TRBV6-5
SITGGPETQY,few,TRBJ2-5,TRBV29-1
ASSVSQGSETQY,few,TRBJ2-5,TRBV9
ASSLYLAALETQY,few,TRBJ2-5,TRBV27
ASSGGDYEQY,-,TRBJ2-7,TRBV9
ASRSGSGNEQF,-,TRBJ2-1,TRBV5-6
ASSEGQGNQPQH,-,TRBJ1-5,TRBV10-1
ASSLDPGRETQY,few,TRBJ2-5,TRBV7-2